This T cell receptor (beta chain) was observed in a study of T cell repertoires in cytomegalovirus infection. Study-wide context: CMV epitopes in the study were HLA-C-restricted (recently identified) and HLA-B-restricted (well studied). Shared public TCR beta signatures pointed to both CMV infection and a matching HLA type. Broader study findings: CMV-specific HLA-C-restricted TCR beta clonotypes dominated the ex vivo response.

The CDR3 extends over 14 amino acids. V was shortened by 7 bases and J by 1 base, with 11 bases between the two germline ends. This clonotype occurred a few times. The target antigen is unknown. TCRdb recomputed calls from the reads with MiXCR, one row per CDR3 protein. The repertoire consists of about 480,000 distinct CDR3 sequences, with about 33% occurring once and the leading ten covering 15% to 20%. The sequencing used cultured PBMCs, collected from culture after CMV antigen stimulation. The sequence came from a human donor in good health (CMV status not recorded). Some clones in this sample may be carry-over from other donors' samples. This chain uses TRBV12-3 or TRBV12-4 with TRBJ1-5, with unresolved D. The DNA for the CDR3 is TGTGCCAGCACTGAGGTTTCCAGCAATCAGCCCCAGCATTTT. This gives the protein CASTEVSSNQPQHF.